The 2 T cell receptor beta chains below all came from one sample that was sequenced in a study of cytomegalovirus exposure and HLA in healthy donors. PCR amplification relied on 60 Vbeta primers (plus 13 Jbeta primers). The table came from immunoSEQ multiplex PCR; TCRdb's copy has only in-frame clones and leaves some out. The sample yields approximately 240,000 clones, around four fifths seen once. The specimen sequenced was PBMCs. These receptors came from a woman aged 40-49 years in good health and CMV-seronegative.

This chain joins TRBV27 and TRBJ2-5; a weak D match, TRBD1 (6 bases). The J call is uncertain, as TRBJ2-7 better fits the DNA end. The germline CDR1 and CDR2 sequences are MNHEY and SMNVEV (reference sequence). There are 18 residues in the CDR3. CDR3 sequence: CASSLNGPTRGLSYEQYF. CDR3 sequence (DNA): TGTGCCAGCAGTTTAAATGGTCCCACCAGGGGATTATCCTACGAGCAGTACTTC.

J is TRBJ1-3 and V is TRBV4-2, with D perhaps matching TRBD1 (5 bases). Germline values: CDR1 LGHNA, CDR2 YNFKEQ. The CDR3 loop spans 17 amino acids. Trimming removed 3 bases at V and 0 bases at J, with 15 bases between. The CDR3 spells CASSQGTPGLSGNTIYF. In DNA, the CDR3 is TGTGCCAGCAGCCAGGGAACTCCGGGACTCTCTGGAAACACCATATATTTT.